This record looks at one T cell receptor beta chain sequence and its context. The entry originates in a study of T cell changes during pregnancy in multiple sclerosis. CDR1 is LNHDA and CDR2 is SQIVND in the germline V gene (reference sequence). Deletions cut 1 base from V and 7 bases from J, with 7 bases between. The CDR3 has 13 amino acids. The repertoire was sequenced with immunoSEQ multiplex PCR; TCRdb's copy has only in-frame clones and lacks some. The sample yields approximately 60,000 clones, 85% to 95% seen once. The sample in question was CD8+ T cells from peripheral blood mononuclear cells, obtained in the third trimester of pregnancy. J is TRBJ2-2 and V is TRBV19; D unclear. The sequence came from a female donor with multiple sclerosis, enrolled in a pregnancy study. CDR3 in amino acids: CASSIVLSGELFF. The CDR3 nucleotides read TGTGCCAGTAGTATAGTTCTCAGCGGGGAGCTGTTTTTT.